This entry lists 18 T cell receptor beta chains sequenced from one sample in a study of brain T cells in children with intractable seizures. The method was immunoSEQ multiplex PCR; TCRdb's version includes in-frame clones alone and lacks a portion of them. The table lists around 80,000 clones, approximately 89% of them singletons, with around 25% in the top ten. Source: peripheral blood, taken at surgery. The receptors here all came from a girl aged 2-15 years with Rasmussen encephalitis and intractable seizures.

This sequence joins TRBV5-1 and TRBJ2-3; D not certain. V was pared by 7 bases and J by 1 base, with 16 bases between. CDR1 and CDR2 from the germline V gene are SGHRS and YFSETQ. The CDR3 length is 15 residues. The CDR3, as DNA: TGCGCCAGCTCTCGAATGGACCCGCGCACAGATACGCAGTATTTT. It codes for CASSRMDPRTDTQYF. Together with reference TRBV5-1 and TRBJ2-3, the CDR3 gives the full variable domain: KAGVTQTPRYLIKTRGQQVTLSCSPISGHRSVSWYQQTPGQGLQFLFEYFSETQRNKGNFPGRFSGRQFSNSRSEMNVSTLELGDSALYLCASSRMDPRTDTQYFGPGTRLTVL.

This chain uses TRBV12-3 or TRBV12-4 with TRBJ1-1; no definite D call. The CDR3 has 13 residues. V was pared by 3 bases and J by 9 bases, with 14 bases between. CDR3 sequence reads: CASSFSGTVKAFF. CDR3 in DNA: TGTGCCAGCAGTTTCTCAGGTACGGTGAAAGCTTTCTTT.

CDR3 sequence reads: CASSVEGGGRYQETQYF. The CDR3 bases are TGTGCCAGCAGCGTAGAGGGCGGGGGGAGATATCAAGAGACCCAGTACTTC. The V call is TRBV9, the J call TRBJ2-5; 8 bases are a match to TRBD2. This CDR3 spans 17 amino acids. CDR1 SGDLS and CDR2 YYNGEE come from the germline V gene. The junction had 9 bases not matched to a gene; V was cut back by 0 bases and J by 2 bases.

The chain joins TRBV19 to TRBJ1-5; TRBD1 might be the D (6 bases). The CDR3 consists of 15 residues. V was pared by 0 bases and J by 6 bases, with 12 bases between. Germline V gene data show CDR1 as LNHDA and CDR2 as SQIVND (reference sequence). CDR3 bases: TGTGCCAGTAGTATAGAACAGGGATCAGGTCAGCCCCAGCATTTT. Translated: CASSIEQGSGQPQHF.

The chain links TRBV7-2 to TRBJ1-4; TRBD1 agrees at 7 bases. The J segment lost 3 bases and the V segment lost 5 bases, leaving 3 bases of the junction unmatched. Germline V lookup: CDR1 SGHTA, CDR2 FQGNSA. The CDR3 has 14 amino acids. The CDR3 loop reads CASSADRPNEKLFF. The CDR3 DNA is TGTGCCAGCAGCGCGGACAGGCCTAATGAAAAACTGTTTTTT. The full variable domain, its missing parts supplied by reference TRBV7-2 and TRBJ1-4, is GAGVSQSPSNKVTEKGKDVELRCDPISGHTALYWYRQSLGQGLEFLIYFQGNSAPDKSGLPSDRFSAERTGGSVSTLTIQRTQQEDSAVYLCASSADRPNEKLFFGSGTQLSVL.

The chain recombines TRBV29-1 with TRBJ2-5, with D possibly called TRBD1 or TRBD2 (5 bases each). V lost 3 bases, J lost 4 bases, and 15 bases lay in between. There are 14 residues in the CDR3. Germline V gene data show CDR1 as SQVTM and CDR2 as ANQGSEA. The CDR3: CSVDVVWGRETQYF. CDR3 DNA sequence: TGCAGCGTTGATGTGGTTTGGGGGAGAGAGACCCAGTACTTC.

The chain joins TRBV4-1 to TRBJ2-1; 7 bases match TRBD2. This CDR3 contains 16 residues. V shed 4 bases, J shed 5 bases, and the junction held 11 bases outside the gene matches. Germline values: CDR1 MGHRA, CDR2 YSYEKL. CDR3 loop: CASSPIGLAVNNEQFF. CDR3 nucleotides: TGCGCCAGCAGCCCCATTGGCCTAGCGGTAAACAATGAGCAGTTCTTC.

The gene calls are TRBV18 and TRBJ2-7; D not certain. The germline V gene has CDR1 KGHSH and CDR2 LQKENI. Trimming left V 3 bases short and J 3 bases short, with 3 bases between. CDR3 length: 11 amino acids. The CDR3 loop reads CASSPDYEQYF. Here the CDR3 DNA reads TGTGCCAGCTCACCGGACTACGAGCAGTACTTC.

This chain's CDR3 is CASSLGWLGGAKNTEAFF. The CDR3 bases are TGCGCCAGCAGCTTGGGGTGGCTGGGGGGAGCTAAAAACACTGAAGCTTTCTTT. This rearrangement joins TRBV5-1 to TRBJ1-1, with a weak D call TRBD1 (5 bases). The length of the CDR3 is 18 residues. Trimming shortened V by 0 bases and J by 2 bases, and 20 bases separated the two germline ends. Germline-derived CDR1 and CDR2 are SGHRS and YFSETQ.

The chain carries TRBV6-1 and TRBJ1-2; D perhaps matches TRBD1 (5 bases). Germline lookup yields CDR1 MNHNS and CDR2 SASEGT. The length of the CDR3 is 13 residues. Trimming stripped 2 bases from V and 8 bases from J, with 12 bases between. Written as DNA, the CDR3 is TGTGCCAGCAGTGAAAGGGGAGGAGGGGGCTACACCTTC. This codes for CASSERGGGGYTF.

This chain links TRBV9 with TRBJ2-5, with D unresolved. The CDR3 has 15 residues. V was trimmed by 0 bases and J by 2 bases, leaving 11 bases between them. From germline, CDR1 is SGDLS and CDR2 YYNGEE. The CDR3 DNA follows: TGTGCCAGCAGCGTAGGGGTCGGGTTACAAGAGACCCAGTACTTC. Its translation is CASSVGVGLQETQYF. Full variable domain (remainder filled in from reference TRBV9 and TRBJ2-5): DSGVTQTPKHLITATGQRVTLRCSPRSGDLSVYWYQQSLDQGLQFLIQYYNGEERAKGNILERFSAQQFPDLHSELNLSSLELGDSALYFCASSVGVGLQETQYFGPGTRLLVL.

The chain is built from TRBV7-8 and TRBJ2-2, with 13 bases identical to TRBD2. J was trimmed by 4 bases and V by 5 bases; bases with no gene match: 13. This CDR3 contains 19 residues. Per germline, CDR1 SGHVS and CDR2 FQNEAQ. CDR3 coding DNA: TGTGCCAGCAGCGAGGCGTTACTAGCGGGAGGGCCTGTCACCGGGGAGCTGTTTTTT. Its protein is CASSEALLAGGPVTGELFF. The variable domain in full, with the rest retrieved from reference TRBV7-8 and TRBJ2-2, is GAGVSQSPRYKVAKRGQDVALRCDPISGHVSLFWYQQALGQGPEFLTYFQNEAQLDKSGLPSDRFFAERPEGSVSTLKIQRTQQEDSAVYLCASSEALLAGGPVTGELFFGEGSRLTVL.

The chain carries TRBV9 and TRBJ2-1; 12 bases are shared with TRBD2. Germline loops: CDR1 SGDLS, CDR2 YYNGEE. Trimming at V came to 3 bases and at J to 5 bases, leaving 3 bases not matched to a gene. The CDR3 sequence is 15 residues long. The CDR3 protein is CASSARTSGDNEQFF. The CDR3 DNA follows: TGTGCCAGCAGCGCCAGGACTAGCGGGGACAATGAGCAGTTCTTC.

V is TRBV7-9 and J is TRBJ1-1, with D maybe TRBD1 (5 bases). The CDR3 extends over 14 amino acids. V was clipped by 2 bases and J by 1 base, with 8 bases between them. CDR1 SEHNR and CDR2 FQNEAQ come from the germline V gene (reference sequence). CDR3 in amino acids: CASSLHDRNTEAFF. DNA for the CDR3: TGTGCCAGCAGCTTACACGACAGGAACACTGAAGCTTTCTTT.

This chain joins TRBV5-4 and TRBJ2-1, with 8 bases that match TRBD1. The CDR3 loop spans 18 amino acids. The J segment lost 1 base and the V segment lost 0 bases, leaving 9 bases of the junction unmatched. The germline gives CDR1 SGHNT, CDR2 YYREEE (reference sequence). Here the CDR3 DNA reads TGTGCCAGCAGCTTGGGGGCCAGGGGGCGCGGGTCCTACAATGAGCAGTTCTTC. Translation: CASSLGARGRGSYNEQFF.

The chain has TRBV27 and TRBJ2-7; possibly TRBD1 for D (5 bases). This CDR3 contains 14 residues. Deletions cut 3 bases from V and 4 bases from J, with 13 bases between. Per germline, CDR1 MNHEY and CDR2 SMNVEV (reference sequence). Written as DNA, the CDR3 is TGTGCCAGCAGTTTTTGGGCGAAGGGGTACGAGCAGTACTTC. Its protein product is CASSFWAKGYEQYF.

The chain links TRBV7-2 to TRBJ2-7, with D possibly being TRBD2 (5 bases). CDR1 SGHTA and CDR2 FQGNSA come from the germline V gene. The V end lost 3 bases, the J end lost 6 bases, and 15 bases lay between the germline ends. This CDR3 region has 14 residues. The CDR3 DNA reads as TGTGCCAGCAGCTTGAGGACTGCCCATTCCGAGCAGTACTTC. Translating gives CASSLRTAHSEQYF.

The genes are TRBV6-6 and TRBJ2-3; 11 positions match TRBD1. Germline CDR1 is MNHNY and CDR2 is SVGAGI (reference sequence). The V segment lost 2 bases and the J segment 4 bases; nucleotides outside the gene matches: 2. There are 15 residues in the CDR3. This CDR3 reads CASSYGQGAADTQYF. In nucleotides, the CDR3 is TGTGCCAGCAGTTACGGACAGGGGGCTGCAGATACGCAGTATTTT.